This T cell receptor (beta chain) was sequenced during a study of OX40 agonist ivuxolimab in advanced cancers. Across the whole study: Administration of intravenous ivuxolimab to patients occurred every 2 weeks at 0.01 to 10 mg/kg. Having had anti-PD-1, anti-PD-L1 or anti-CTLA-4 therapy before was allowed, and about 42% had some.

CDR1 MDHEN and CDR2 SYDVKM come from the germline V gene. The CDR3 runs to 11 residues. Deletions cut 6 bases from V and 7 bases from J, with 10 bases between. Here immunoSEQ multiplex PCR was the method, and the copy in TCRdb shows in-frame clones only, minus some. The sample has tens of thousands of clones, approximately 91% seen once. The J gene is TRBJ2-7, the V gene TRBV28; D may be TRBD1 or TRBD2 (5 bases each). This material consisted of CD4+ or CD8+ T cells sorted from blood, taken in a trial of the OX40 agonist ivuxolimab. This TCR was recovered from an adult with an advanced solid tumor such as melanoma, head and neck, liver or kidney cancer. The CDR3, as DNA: TGTGCCAGCAGCCCCTGGGGGGAGCAGTACTTC. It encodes CASSPWGEQYF.